Below, 29 T cell receptor beta chains from the same sample are listed, as sequenced in a study of blood T cells in healthy people across ages. A second PCR, run for roughly 7 to 11 cycles, used a sample-barcoded 5' primer plus a J-beta primer mix. A single record per CDR3 protein comes from TCRdb applying MiXCR to the 5' RACE reads. The table has 550,000 to 600,000 distinct CDR3 sequences, 27% seen once; the top ten hold approximately 17%. Sequencing was performed on blood. These receptors all stem from a woman aged 65 to 85 in good health.

V is TRBV20-1 and J is TRBJ2-1; TRBD1 matches 9 bases. CDR3 length: 15 amino acids. V lost 4 bases and J lost 4; bases outside the gene matches: 8. The germline CDR1 and CDR2 sequences are DFQATT and SNEGSKA (reference sequence). Here the CDR3 reads CSATRDRERYNEQFF. The CDR3 DNA is TGCAGTGCTACCCGGGACAGGGAGAGGTACAATGAGCAGTTCTTC.

In regard to this clonotype: Relative to the germline gene, one junction end is altered; a read error may explain this. The genes are TRBV20-1 and TRBJ1-5; the D is unclear. Germline V gene lookup returns CDR1 DFQATT and CDR2 SNEGSKA (reference sequence). The CDR3 sequence is 13 residues long. CDR3 DNA: TGCAGTGCCAGGACGCTTAGCAATCAACCCCAGCATTTT. Protein: CSARTLSNQPQHF.

V usage is TRBV4-2 and J usage is TRBJ1-6; maybe TRBD1 (6 bases). The V gene's germline CDR1 is LGHNA and CDR2 YNFKEQ. Trimming removed 0 bases from V and 9 bases from J, with 15 bases in between. This CDR3 spans 16 amino acids. CDR3 nucleotide sequence: TGTGCCAGCAGCCAAGATTTGGGACAAACGGGTTCACCCCTCCACTTT. Amino acids: CASSQDLGQTGSPLHF.

This clonotype was seen a few times. This sequence joins TRBV11-1 and TRBJ2-1; 8 nucleotides agree with TRBD1. The DNA end favors TRBJ2-5, so the J call may be wrong. This CDR3 contains 13 residues. Germline V gene lookup returns CDR1 SGHAT and CDR2 FQDESV (reference sequence). This CDR3 is CASSDRGRETQYF. As DNA, the CDR3 is TGTGCCAGCAGTGACAGGGGACGAGAGACCCAGTACTTC.

This clonotype was seen a few times. At one end, the junction sequence differs from germline, possibly due to a read error. This sequence joins TRBV4-3 and TRBJ2-1; D is possibly TRBD2 (5 bases). Looked up from germline, CDR1 is LGHNA and CDR2 is YSLEER. CDR3 size: 19 residues. The CDR3 loop is CASSQEWTEHTRSYNEQFF. In DNA, the CDR3 is TGCGCCAGCAGCCAAGAGTGGACTGAACACACCAGATCCTACAACGAGCAGTTCTTC.

This clonotype was observed at least ten times. The chain recombines TRBV4-3 with TRBJ2-5; tentatively, D is TRBD1 (5 bases). The length of the CDR3 is 14 residues. V was cut by 5 bases and J by 7 bases, with 17 bases left in between. Germline loops: CDR1 LGHNA, CDR2 YSLEER. This CDR3 reads CASSKSGAAGTQYF. Here the CDR3 DNA reads TGCGCCAGCAGCAAAAGTGGGGCCGCCGGGACCCAGTACTTC.

The rearrangement uses TRBV20-1 and TRBJ1-4; no clear D gene. Trimming pared 2 bases from V and 5 bases from J, leaving 15 bases between. Germline CDR1 DFQATT, CDR2 SNEGSKA (reference sequence). CDR3 length equals 15 residues. The CDR3 loop is CSARPDWPPNEKLFF. The CDR3 region has the DNA TGCAGTGCTAGACCCGATTGGCCCCCGAATGAAAAACTGTTTTTT.

This clonotype was seen a few times. A far bigger clonotype differs at one base, so this is likely a read error. The chain combines TRBV7-2 with TRBJ2-5, with D unclear. The germline V and J ends were trimmed by 1 base and 4 bases, with 7 bases remaining between them. The length of the CDR3 is 13 residues. Germline V gene sequence: CDR1 SGHTA, CDR2 FQGNSA. The CDR3 spells CASSLGPLETQYF. The DNA of the CDR3 is TGTGCCAGCAGCTTAGGACCCCTAGAGACCCAGTACTTC.

V gene TRBV3-1 combines with J gene TRBJ2-1, with TRBD2 matching over 8 bases. V dropped 0 bases and J dropped 14; count of bases not matched to a gene: 9. The CDR3 sequence is 14 residues long. Germline-derived CDR1 and CDR2 are LGHDT and YNNKEL (reference sequence). The CDR3 loop is CASSQDSMRTSKFF. The CDR3 nucleotides read TGTGCCAGCAGCCAAGATTCAATGCGGACTAGCAAGTTCTTC.

This clonotype was picked up a small number of times. This may be a read error: a much more frequent sequence differs by one nucleotide. The J gene is TRBJ2-4, the V gene TRBV7-2; 8 bases line up with TRBD2. Per the germline V gene, CDR1 is SGHTA and CDR2 is FQGNSA. The CDR3 is 16 residues long. The CDR3 here is CASSLGGGRAKNTQYF. DNA of the CDR3: TGTGCCAGCAGCTTAGGCGGGGGGCGGGCCAAAAACACTCAGTACTTC. The complete variable domain, with remaining parts taken from reference TRBV7-2 and TRBJ2-4, reads GAGVSQSPSNKVTEKGKDVELRCDPISGHTALYWYRQSLGQGLEFLIYFQGNSAPDKSGLPSDRFSAERTGGSVSTLTIQRTQQEDSAVYLCASSLGGGRAKNTQYFGAGTRLSVL.

In regard to this clonotype: This may stem from a read error, because a much larger clone lies one nucleotide away. The J gene is TRBJ1-2, the V gene TRBV29-1; possibly TRBD1 for D (5 bases). Germline assignment: CDR1 SQVTM and CDR2 ANQGSEA. The CDR3 runs to 11 residues. V was pared by 4 bases and J by 2 bases, with 5 bases between. The DNA of the CDR3 is TGCAGCGTTGGACAGAACTATGGCTACACCTTC. This gives the protein CSVGQNYGYTF.

This chain connects TRBV7-3 to TRBJ2-7; 9 nucleotides agree with TRBD2. The trim removed 0 bases at V and 2 bases at J, leaving 5 bases unmatched. The CDR3 covers 16 residues. Germline-derived CDR1 and CDR2 are SGHTA and FQGTGA. In DNA form, the CDR3 reads TGTGCCAGCAGCTTAACGGGTGGCGGGGGGGCCTACGAGCAGTACTTC. It codes for CASSLTGGGGAYEQYF.

The J gene is TRBJ2-1, the V gene TRBV2; 7 bases map to TRBD1. This CDR3 has 15 residues. Germline trimming cut 6 bases from V and 0 bases from J; bases unmatched to any gene: 5. Germline CDR1 reads SNHLY; CDR2 reads FYNNEI. This chain's CDR3 is CASSSDRASYNEQFF. CDR3 bases: TGTGCCAGCAGCTCCGACAGGGCCTCCTACAATGAGCAGTTCTTC.

This clonotype was picked up a small number of times. The chain carries TRBV7-9 and TRBJ1-1, with D possibly matching TRBD1 (6 bases). CDR1 SEHNR and CDR2 FQNEAQ come from the germline V gene (reference sequence). The CDR3 length is 12 residues. Trimming took off 5 bases at V and 10 bases at J, with 14 bases between the two ends. CDR3 nucleotides: TGTGCCAGCAGCCCCCCGGAGGGGGGAGCTTTCTTT. Protein product: CASSPPEGGAFF.

V gene TRBV29-1 combines with J gene TRBJ1-2, with D perhaps TRBD1 (5 bases). V was trimmed by 3 bases and J by 8 bases, leaving 13 bases between them. Germline CDR1 SQVTM, CDR2 ANQGSEA. This CDR3 region has 12 residues. The CDR3 region has the DNA TGCAGCGTTGATACAAGGGGCGGGGGCTACACCTTC. Translated, it gives CSVDTRGGGYTF.

A single count supports this clonotype. This chain links TRBV6-6 with TRBJ1-3; a possible D gene is TRBD1 (6 bases). Trimming shortened V by 8 bases and J by 0 bases, and 17 bases separated the two germline ends. There are 16 residues in the CDR3. Germline CDR1 and CDR2: MNHNY and SVGAGI (reference sequence). CDR3 residues: CASFRRDTSSGNTIYF. The DNA of the CDR3 is TGTGCCAGCTTTCGCCGGGACACCAGCTCTGGAAACACCATATATTTT.

V gene TRBV4-1 combines with J gene TRBJ2-1; D perhaps matches TRBD2 (5 bases). The CDR3 length is 17 residues. CDR1 MGHRA and CDR2 YSYEKL come from the germline V gene. Deletions cut 0 bases from V and 0 bases from J, with 12 bases between. CDR3 coding DNA: TGCGCCAGCAGCCAAGAAACAGCGGAAAGCTCCTACAATGAGCAGTTCTTC. Translated, it gives CASSQETAESSYNEQFF.

The V and J genes are TRBV10-3 and TRBJ2-7; no definite D call. V lost 6 bases, J lost 2 bases, and 8 bases lay in between. The CDR3 loop spans 12 amino acids. Germline CDR1 is ENHRY and CDR2 is SYGVKD. This CDR3 reads CAISWETYEQYF. The DNA for the CDR3 is TGTGCCATCAGCTGGGAAACCTACGAGCAGTACTTC.

In this sample, this clonotype turned up a few times. The chain carries TRBV12-3 or TRBV12-4 and TRBJ1-2, with a possible D match to TRBD1 (6 bases). The ends were cut back, 7 bases at V and 4 bases at J, with 16 bases in the middle. The CDR3 length is 14 residues. The CDR3 DNA is TGTGCCAGCACCCTCGGCACAGGGTCCTATGGCTACACCTTC. Its protein is CASTLGTGSYGYTF.

The rearrangement joins TRBV19 to TRBJ2-2; D gene ambiguous. V lost 2 bases, J lost 0 bases, and 4 bases lay in between. Germline V gene data show CDR1 as LNHDA and CDR2 as SQIVND (reference sequence). CDR3 size: 14 residues. CDR3 region: CASSILSNTGELFF. In DNA, the CDR3 is TGTGCCAGTAGTATACTTTCGAACACCGGGGAGCTGTTTTTT. Drawing the rest from reference TRBV19 and TRBJ2-2, the complete variable domain is DGGITQSPKYLFRKEGQNVTLSCEQNLNHDAMYWYRQDPGQGLRLIYYSQIVNDFQKGDIAEGYSVSREKKESFPLTVTSAQKNPTAFYLCASSILSNTGELFFGEGSRLTVL.

The chain uses TRBV10-2 and TRBJ2-1; D gene unclear. The CDR3 consists of 13 residues. Between the trimmed V and J ends, which lost 4 bases and 7 bases, there was a span of 11 bases. Per the germline V gene, CDR1 is WSHSY and CDR2 is SAAADI. CDR3 protein: CASSGLVFNEQFF. The CDR3 DNA sequence: TGCGCCAGCAGTGGGCTAGTCTTTAATGAGCAGTTCTTC.

This clonotype was counted only a few times. The chain employs TRBV21-1 and TRBJ2-4; the table's D call of TRBD1 was not tested on the DNA. TRBV21-1 is annotated as a pseudogene. The CDR3 has 15 amino acids. CDR3 bases: TGTGCCAGCAGCAAAGCATGGGACAGGGGGGACATTCAGTACTTC. It specifies CASSKAWDRGDIQYF.

The CDR3 protein is CASRKDNSYEQYF. CDR3 DNA: TGTGCCAGCAGAAAGGACAACTCCTACGAGCAGTACTTC. The chain joins TRBV5-6 to TRBJ2-5, with D possibly being TRBD1 (5 bases). The J call is uncertain, as TRBJ2-7 better fits the DNA end. The CDR3 has 13 amino acids. Germline V gene data show CDR1 as SGHDT and CDR2 as YYEEEE.

This clonotype has only a few counts. The CDR3 loop is CSARQDGQRQFF. The CDR3 coding sequence is TGCAGTGCTAGACAAGACGGACAGCGACAGTTCTTC. V usage is TRBV20-1 and J usage is TRBJ2-1; D possibly corresponds to TRBD1 (6 bases). The CDR3 runs 12 residues. Germline loops: CDR1 DFQATT, CDR2 SNEGSKA (reference sequence). V was trimmed by 2 bases and J by 13 bases, leaving 15 bases between them.

This clonotype has only a few counts. The chain couples TRBV9 to TRBJ1-4; D gene ambiguous. The CDR3 covers 15 residues. Trimming took 3 bases from V and 1 from J, leaving 10 bases between them. Per the germline V gene, CDR1 is SGDLS and CDR2 is YYNGEE. The CDR3 reads CASSGSVVTNEKLFF. CDR3 bases: TGTGCCAGCAGCGGCTCCGTGGTAACTAATGAAAAACTGTTTTTT.

The rearrangement joins TRBV7-2 to TRBJ1-2; D is undetermined. Germline V CDR1 and CDR2: SGHTA, FQGNSA. V was trimmed by 5 bases and J by 0 bases, leaving 7 bases between them. This CDR3 has 13 amino acids. DNA of the CDR3: TGTGCCAGCAGCCCCCAGGCTAACTATGGCTACACCTTC. It yields the protein CASSPQANYGYTF.

The gene calls are TRBV28 and TRBJ2-1, with 11 bases aligning to TRBD2. Germline CDR1 MDHEN, CDR2 SYDVKM. The CDR3 totals 15 residues. V was pared by 6 bases and J by 4 bases, with 5 bases of the junction left unmatched. The CDR3 DNA follows: TGTGCCAGCAGACCTCTAGCGGGGGGTTACAATGAGCAGTTCTTC. Protein sequence: CASRPLAGGYNEQFF.

This clonotype was observed a handful of times. The V and J genes are TRBV5-1 and TRBJ2-5; possibly TRBD2 for D (5 bases). Germline CDR1 SGHRS, CDR2 YFSETQ. V was trimmed by 6 bases and J by 2 bases, leaving 14 bases between them. The length of the CDR3 is 14 residues. The CDR3 reads CASKRAATQETQYF. The CDR3 region has the DNA TGCGCCAGCAAGAGGGCCGCGACACAAGAGACCCAGTACTTC.

This clonotype was seen only a few times. The chain is built from TRBV5-1 and TRBJ2-7, with TRBD1 identical over 9 bases. This CDR3 has 14 residues. V was clipped by 6 bases and J by 2 bases; unmatched bases: 6. The V gene's germline CDR1 is SGHRS and CDR2 YFSETQ. CDR3 protein: CASKDGTGTYEQYF. The CDR3 DNA is TGCGCCAGCAAGGACGGGACAGGGACCTACGAGCAGTACTTC.